One T cell receptor (beta chain) is described in this entry. The record originates from a study of control samples from healthy donors and cancer patients. The germline V gene has CDR1 LNHDA and CDR2 SQIVND (reference sequence). The CDR3 consists of 13 residues. Trimming removed 1 base at V and 4 bases at J, with 7 bases between. Profiled with immunoSEQ multiplex PCR; TCRdb holds only in-frame clones, not every one. The data show about 270,000 clones, about 80% seen once. This clonotype originated in a woman aged 55-70 years with lung cancer. Sequenced material: PBMCs. This chain uses TRBV19 with TRBJ2-5, with D hard to call. CDR3: CASSIAPGETQYF. The DNA of the CDR3 is TGTGCCAGTAGTATAGCTCCTGGAGAGACCCAGTACTTC.